This T cell receptor beta chain originates from a study of blood T cell repertoires in COVID-19. A Seattle source enrolled patients during active infection and followed them longitudinally. Per the original methods: How many nucleated cells were present was estimated from reference gene primer amplification. The table came from immunoSEQ multiplex PCR; TCRdb's copy has only in-frame clones and leaves some out. V and J calls and clone size are those listed in that table; D and trimming were worked out from the DNA. This table has around 190,000 clones, roughly 77% appearing once. The germline V gene has CDR1 SGDLS and CDR2 YYNGEE. The V gene end was trimmed by 0 bases and the J gene end by 5 bases; junction bases not matched to a gene: 2. The CDR3 is 14 amino acids.

This TCR was recovered from a middle-aged woman with COVID-19, enrolled during active disease. Sequences were obtained from peripheral blood. The chain combines TRBV9 with TRBJ2-3; TRBD2 matches at 8 bases. The chain's CDR3 is CASSVATSGDTQYF. CDR3 DNA sequence: TGTGCCAGCAGCGTAGCAACTAGCGGAGATACGCAGTATTTT.